This record looks at one TCR beta chain sequence and its context. The antigen remains undetermined. One entry per CDR3 protein results from TCRdb running MiXCR on the 5' RACE reads. Of 380,000 or so distinct CDR3 sequences in the sample, roughly an eighth were seen once. Germline V gene data show CDR1 as MNHEY and CDR2 as SVGEGT. Trimming cost V 2 bases and J 1 base, with 14 bases left between them. The CDR3 totals 16 residues. The sample comes from a study of T-cell memory formation after mild COVID-19. Broader study findings: The study found balanced CD4/CD8 in clones contracting day 15 to 85 and a CD4+ lean in later expanders. Some clones that responded were present in memory (sampled pre-infection), which suggests cross-reactive memory joined. Researchers report contracting CD4+ clones mostly in CM and EM, with CD8+ clones in EMRA.

The sequenced material came from PBMCs or a T cell subset sorted from them (not recorded which). The clonotype was recovered from a man aged 18 to 29 who had mild COVID-19 (a few samples of this study predate the infection). Cell type and time point are not known. The rearrangement links TRBV6-2 or TRBV6-3 to TRBJ1-1; D is possibly TRBD1 (5 bases). CDR3 sequence: CASSYRDAEPNTEAFF. The CDR3 DNA reads as TGTGCCAGCAGTTACCGGGACGCCGAACCGAACACTGAAGCTTTCTTT.